These T cell receptor beta chains were read from a single sample in a study of blood T cell repertoires in COVID-19. Profiled with immunoSEQ multiplex PCR; TCRdb holds only in-frame clones, not every one. The sample comprises around 77,000 clones, roughly 76% of which are singletons, and around 30% rests with the top ten. Sequenced input: peripheral blood. The source of these receptors is a woman older than 75 with active or convalescent COVID-19. Each CDR3 is given with its conserved first and last residue.

>TRBJ2-2|12|TRBV13
CASTGDTGELFF
>TRBJ2-3|13|TRBV15
CATSRGPTDTQYF
>TRBJ2-1|15|TRBV18
CASSPSSGVLGEQFF
>TRBJ1-2|13|TRBV12-3/TRBV12-4
CASSLGGLVGNTF
>TRBJ2-7|14|TRBV6-5
CASALGRDAYEQYF
>TRBJ1-6|13|TRBV11-2
CASSRGNNSPLHF
>TRBJ2-3|15|TRBV6-2/TRBV6-3
CASSHGGAQTDTQYF
>TRBJ2-3|13|TRBV30
CAWIRAGTDTQYF
>TRBJ1-4|13|TRBV5-4
CASRDRGGEKLFF
>TRBJ2-2|16|TRBV7-2
CASSSSGGLWTGELFF
>TRBJ1-5|12|TRBV25-1
CASREGNQPQHF
>TRBJ2-3|14|TRBV19
CASTHGEITDTQYF
>TRBJ1-1|15|TRBV18
CASSPQGLVNTEAFF
>TRBJ2-2|14|TRBV3-1/TRBV3-2
CASSQDSDTGELFF
>TRBJ2-3|16|TRBV7-3
CASSPQPTASTDTQYF
>TRBJ2-7|14|TRBV7-2
CASSYDYFSYEQYF
>TRBJ2-7|19|TRBV7-2
CASSLMSGQGVDSSYEQYF
>TRBJ2-2|14|TRBV11-2
CASTAGVNTGELFF
>TRBJ1-2|12|TRBV6-6
CASSPTGSSYTF
>TRBJ2-5|14|TRBV28
CASSQRAGQETQYF
>TRBJ2-7|14|TRBV11-1
CASSLTSGVYEQYF
>TRBJ1-6|17|TRBV19
CASNSKAGSSYNSPLHF
>TRBJ1-2|14|TRBV3-1/TRBV3-2
CASSHLTGEYGYTF
>TRBJ2-3|14|TRBV27
CASKAGINTDTQYF
>TRBJ2-7|16|TRBV15
CATSRVRASESGEQYF
>TRBJ2-6|16|TRBV4-1
CASSLDPGAGANVLTF
>TRBJ2-1|17|TRBV11-2
CASSLGTSGGSYNEQFF
>TRBJ2-3|13|TRBV7-2
CASSLVVADTQYF
>TRBJ1-1|14|TRBV5-1
CASSGTGGNTEAFF
>TRBJ2-1|16|TRBV19
CASRPQTGTVYNEQFF
>TRBJ1-2|15|TRBV18
CASSQTGQIRYGYTF
>TRBJ1-5|14|TRBV19
CAFQRPLSNQPQHF